Listed below are T cell receptor beta chains from one sample, sequenced in a study of T cells after yellow fever vaccination. Each CDR3 protein gets one entry after TCRdb re-called the 5' RACE reads with MiXCR. The sample carries under 200,000 distinct CDR3 sequences, about 7% recorded once. Specimen: CD4+ T cells sorted from PBMCs, collected 5 days after the first yellow fever vaccination. The receptors here all came from a man aged 18 to 30 who received the YFV17D yellow fever vaccine. Each CDR3 is given with its conserved first and last residue. The D gene is left open where the match is weak. Not every row has a clone size; where given, it reads once, few, many or a size class.

v_call: TRBV11-2
j_call: TRBJ2-3
d_call: TRBD1
clone_size: many
cdr3_nt: TGTGCCAGCAGTTCATACAGGGGGAAAGATACGCAGTATTTT
cdr3_aa: CASSSYRGKDTQYF

v_call: TRBV29-1
j_call: TRBJ1-2
d_call: -
clone_size: many
cdr3_nt: TGCAGCGTTGTCTGGGGGGTACATGGCTACACCTTC
cdr3_aa: CSVVWGVHGYTF

v_call: TRBV29-1
j_call: TRBJ2-5
d_call: -
clone_size: many
cdr3_nt: TGCAGCGTTGAGGGGGGGCCATTAGAGACCCAGTACTTC
cdr3_aa: CSVEGGPLETQYF

v_call: TRBV10-3
j_call: TRBJ2-1
d_call: TRBD2
clone_size: many
cdr3_nt: TGTGCCAGCGGGCTGACTAGCGGGGCTTGGAATGAGCAGTTCTTC
cdr3_aa: CASGLTSGAWNEQFF

v_call: TRBV10-2
j_call: TRBJ1-5
d_call: TRBD1
clone_size: -
cdr3_nt: TGCGCCAGCAGTGACCGACAGGGGGCTAGACAGCCCCAGCATTTT
cdr3_aa: CASSDRQGARQPQHF

v_call: TRBV27
j_call: TRBJ2-5
d_call: -
clone_size: -
cdr3_nt: TGTGCCAGCAGTTTAGGTGGGACTGAGACCCAGTACTTC
cdr3_aa: CASSLGGTETQYF

v_call: TRBV18
j_call: TRBJ1-1
d_call: TRBD1
clone_size: few
cdr3_nt: TGTGCCAGCTCACCTTCCCCGGGACAGGGGAAGGGTGGAAACACTGAAGCTTTCTTT
cdr3_aa: CASSPSPGQGKGGNTEAFF

v_call: TRBV5-4
j_call: TRBJ2-1
d_call: -
clone_size: many
cdr3_nt: TGTGCCAGCAGCTTGACGGATGAGCAGTTCTTC
cdr3_aa: CASSLTDEQFF

v_call: TRBV15
j_call: TRBJ1-2
d_call: -
clone_size: -
cdr3_nt: TGTGCCACCAGCAGAGAACCGACAGCCCTCTATGGCTACACCTTC
cdr3_aa: CATSREPTALYGYTF

v_call: TRBV2
j_call: TRBJ1-3
d_call: -
clone_size: many
cdr3_nt: TGTGCCAGCAGTTGGACGAGGGGAAACACCATATATTTT
cdr3_aa: CASSWTRGNTIYF

v_call: TRBV20-1
j_call: TRBJ1-2
d_call: -
clone_size: -
cdr3_nt: TGCTGTGCTAGAGATAACCCTCGCGTGCAGGGGAACTATGGCTACACCTTC
cdr3_aa: CCARDNPRVQGNYGYTF

v_call: TRBV3-1
j_call: TRBJ2-1
d_call: TRBD1
clone_size: -
cdr3_nt: TGTGCCAGCAGCGAACCGGGACAGGGGAACAATGAGCAGTTCTTC
cdr3_aa: CASSEPGQGNNEQFF

v_call: TRBV5-5
j_call: TRBJ2-1
d_call: TRBD2
clone_size: -
cdr3_nt: TGTGCCAGCAGCTACTCCACCCTAGCGGGGGGGTACAATGAGCAGTTCTTC
cdr3_aa: CASSYSTLAGGYNEQFF

v_call: TRBV30
j_call: TRBJ1-2
d_call: -
clone_size: few
cdr3_nt: TGTGCCTGGAGCCCCTTGGGAGCTAACTATGGCTACACCTTC
cdr3_aa: CAWSPLGANYGYTF

v_call: TRBV3-1
j_call: TRBJ2-3
d_call: TRBD1
clone_size: many
cdr3_nt: TGTGCCAGCAGCTTCCTGACAGGGGGCACAGATACGCAGTATTTT
cdr3_aa: CASSFLTGGTDTQYF

v_call: TRBV5-4
j_call: TRBJ2-1
d_call: TRBD2
clone_size: many
cdr3_nt: TGTGCCAGCAGCTTGTCTAGCGGGAGCTCCTACAATGAGCAGTTCTTC
cdr3_aa: CASSLSSGSSYNEQFF

v_call: TRBV30
j_call: TRBJ2-7
d_call: TRBD1
clone_size: many
cdr3_nt: TGTGCCTGGGACCCGGGACAGGGGTACTACGAGCAGTACTTC
cdr3_aa: CAWDPGQGYYEQYF

v_call: TRBV20-1
j_call: TRBJ2-5
d_call: -
clone_size: -
cdr3_nt: TGCAGTGCTAGTCGGTTCCAAGAGACCCAGTACTTC
cdr3_aa: CSASRFQETQYF

v_call: TRBV6-2/TRBV6-3
j_call: TRBJ2-1
d_call: -
clone_size: many
cdr3_nt: TGTGCCAGCAGTTACTCGATTCTGAGGGGCTATTTCTTC
cdr3_aa: CASSYSILRGYFF

v_call: TRBV20-1
j_call: TRBJ2-7
d_call: -
clone_size: many
cdr3_nt: TGCAGTGCTATCCCACCCAACCGTTACGAGCAGTACTTC
cdr3_aa: CSAIPPNRYEQYF

v_call: TRBV5-1
j_call: TRBJ2-1
d_call: -
clone_size: many
cdr3_nt: TGCGCCAGCAGCTTGGACCCCTTGTCGGCTGCGCCGGTCCAGTTCTTC
cdr3_aa: CASSLDPLSAAPVQFF

v_call: TRBV7-6
j_call: TRBJ2-1
d_call: TRBD2
clone_size: -
cdr3_nt: TGTGCCAGCAGCTCGCGGGGGGGGAGCAATGAGCAGTTCTTC
cdr3_aa: CASSSRGGSNEQFF

v_call: TRBV25-1
j_call: TRBJ2-4
d_call: -
clone_size: many
cdr3_nt: TGTGCCAGCAGTGAATTAGAAAGGGATTCTCAGTACTTC
cdr3_aa: CASSELERDSQYF

v_call: TRBV5-1
j_call: TRBJ2-2
d_call: -
clone_size: many
cdr3_nt: TGCGCCAGCAGACCCGGGACGGCAAACACCGGGGAGCTGTTTTTT
cdr3_aa: CASRPGTANTGELFF

v_call: TRBV29-1
j_call: TRBJ2-6
d_call: -
clone_size: -
cdr3_nt: TGCAGCGTTGAAGATCTAAGGGGCAGGGGCTCTGGGGCCAACGTCCTGACTTTC
cdr3_aa: CSVEDLRGRGSGANVLTF

v_call: TRBV20-1
j_call: TRBJ2-7
d_call: TRBD1
clone_size: few
cdr3_nt: TGCAGTGCTAGGGCCGGGACAGCCTCCTACGAGCAGTACTTC
cdr3_aa: CSARAGTASYEQYF

v_call: TRBV4-1
j_call: TRBJ2-3
d_call: -
clone_size: few
cdr3_nt: TGCGCCAGCAGCCAAGATCCTAGCGCCAACACAGATACGCAGTATTTT
cdr3_aa: CASSQDPSANTDTQYF

v_call: TRBV12-3/TRBV12-4
j_call: TRBJ2-5
d_call: TRBD2
clone_size: many
cdr3_nt: TGTGCCAGCAGGCCAAGAGCGGGGGGGCCGGGAGAGACCCAGTACTTC
cdr3_aa: CASRPRAGGPGETQYF

v_call: TRBV7-9
j_call: TRBJ1-1
d_call: -
clone_size: few
cdr3_nt: TGTGCCAGCAGCTTAGGACGGCTGAACACTGAAGCTTTCTTT
cdr3_aa: CASSLGRLNTEAFF

v_call: TRBV7-9
j_call: TRBJ2-5
d_call: -
clone_size: many
cdr3_nt: TGTGCCAGCAGCTTAGTTCTAGCGACAGAGACCCAGTACTTC
cdr3_aa: CASSLVLATETQYF

v_call: TRBV5-4
j_call: TRBJ2-2
d_call: -
clone_size: many
cdr3_nt: TGTGCCAGCAGCTTGGCCCTCGGCAGGGGGAACACCGGGGAGCTGTTTTTT
cdr3_aa: CASSLALGRGNTGELFF

v_call: TRBV7-9
j_call: TRBJ2-1
d_call: -
clone_size: many
cdr3_nt: TGTGCCAGCAGCTTAGGGAGTGAGCAGTTCTTC
cdr3_aa: CASSLGSEQFF

v_call: TRBV5-5
j_call: TRBJ2-5
d_call: -
clone_size: many
cdr3_nt: TGTGCCAGCAGCTTAGCGGTTCTTCAAGAGACCCAGTACTTC
cdr3_aa: CASSLAVLQETQYF

v_call: TRBV6-6
j_call: TRBJ2-3
d_call: -
clone_size: few
cdr3_nt: TGTGCCAGCAGCTCAGCGAGGACATCGACGCAGTATTTT
cdr3_aa: CASSSARTSTQYF

v_call: TRBV5-1
j_call: TRBJ1-1
d_call: -
clone_size: many
cdr3_nt: TGCGCCAGCAGCCCTGGACAGTTCATGAACACTGAAGCTTTCTTT
cdr3_aa: CASSPGQFMNTEAFF

v_call: TRBV5-1
j_call: TRBJ2-5
d_call: -
clone_size: many
cdr3_nt: TGCGCCAGCAGCGTCGCTAGGGAGACCCAGTACTTC
cdr3_aa: CASSVARETQYF

v_call: TRBV12-3/TRBV12-4
j_call: TRBJ2-5
d_call: -
clone_size: many
cdr3_nt: TGTGCCAGCAGTTTATGGGGGGTACAAGAGACCCAGTACTTC
cdr3_aa: CASSLWGVQETQYF

v_call: TRBV5-4
j_call: TRBJ2-3
d_call: -
clone_size: few
cdr3_nt: TGTGCCAGCAACCCGGGACTGTCCACAGATACGCAGTATTTT
cdr3_aa: CASNPGLSTDTQYF

v_call: TRBV7-2
j_call: TRBJ2-3
d_call: -
clone_size: many
cdr3_nt: TGTGCCAGCAGCACGACAGATACGCAGTATTTT
cdr3_aa: CASSTTDTQYF

v_call: TRBV27
j_call: TRBJ1-6
d_call: TRBD1
clone_size: many
cdr3_nt: TGTGCCAGCAGTTTATTCTCCGGGACAGGAGCTTCACCCCTCCACTTT
cdr3_aa: CASSLFSGTGASPLHF

v_call: TRBV20-1
j_call: TRBJ2-3
d_call: -
clone_size: many
cdr3_nt: TGCAGTGCTAGGCGCAGCTCTAGCACAGATACGCAGTATTTT
cdr3_aa: CSARRSSSTDTQYF

v_call: TRBV7-9
j_call: TRBJ2-1
d_call: -
clone_size: -
cdr3_nt: TGTGCCAGCATCTTGGACAGTTACAATGAGCAGTTCTTC
cdr3_aa: CASILDSYNEQFF

v_call: TRBV11-2
j_call: TRBJ1-5
d_call: TRBD1
clone_size: medium-sized
cdr3_nt: TGTGCCAGCAGCGTAGGGACAGGGGGACAGCCCCAGCATTTT
cdr3_aa: CASSVGTGGQPQHF

v_call: TRBV6-1
j_call: TRBJ1-2
d_call: -
clone_size: once
cdr3_nt: TGTGCCAGCAGTCGGGACATTAACTATGGCTACACCTTC
cdr3_aa: CASSRDINYGYTF

v_call: TRBV6-5
j_call: TRBJ2-5
d_call: -
clone_size: few
cdr3_nt: TGTGCCAGCAGTTCTAACCAGAACCAAGAGACCCAGTACTTC
cdr3_aa: CASSSNQNQETQYF

v_call: TRBV12-3/TRBV12-4
j_call: TRBJ2-7
d_call: -
clone_size: few
cdr3_nt: TGTGCCAGCAGTTTAGCGCTCAAGGGTAGCTACGAGCAGTACTTC
cdr3_aa: CASSLALKGSYEQYF

v_call: TRBV5-1
j_call: TRBJ2-1
d_call: -
clone_size: many
cdr3_nt: TGCGCCAGCAGCTTGGTGATGGGTGAGCAGTTCTTC
cdr3_aa: CASSLVMGEQFF

v_call: TRBV13
j_call: TRBJ1-1
d_call: -
clone_size: -
cdr3_nt: TGTGCCAGCAGCCCCCTTGGGGCTTGGACTGAAGCTTTCTTT
cdr3_aa: CASSPLGAWTEAFF

v_call: TRBV20-1
j_call: TRBJ1-1
d_call: -
clone_size: -
cdr3_nt: TGCAGTGCTAGTAGACAGAACACTGAAGCTTTCTTT
cdr3_aa: CSASRQNTEAFF

v_call: TRBV28
j_call: TRBJ1-1
d_call: -
clone_size: many
cdr3_nt: TGTGCCAGCAGGAAACAGGGTGAAGCTTTCTTT
cdr3_aa: CASRKQGEAFF

v_call: TRBV4-2
j_call: TRBJ2-3
d_call: -
clone_size: many
cdr3_nt: TGTGCCAGCAGCCCAACGGGGCAGGGAGTTTCGACAGATACGCAGTATTTT
cdr3_aa: CASSPTGQGVSTDTQYF

v_call: TRBV20-1
j_call: TRBJ2-3
d_call: -
clone_size: many
cdr3_nt: TGCAGTGCTTTCTGGCCGGGCGATACGCAGTATTTT
cdr3_aa: CSAFWPGDTQYF

v_call: TRBV4-2
j_call: TRBJ1-4
d_call: -
clone_size: -
cdr3_nt: TGTGCCAGCGGCCCTGGGGGTCGGGAAAAACTGTTTTTT
cdr3_aa: CASGPGGREKLFF

v_call: TRBV12-3/TRBV12-4
j_call: TRBJ2-3
d_call: TRBD2
clone_size: many
cdr3_nt: TGTGCCAGCAGCTCTAGCGGGGGGCGAGATACGCAGTATTTT
cdr3_aa: CASSSSGGRDTQYF

v_call: TRBV5-4
j_call: TRBJ2-1
d_call: TRBD1
clone_size: few
cdr3_nt: TGTGCCAGCAGCTGGACAGGGGGCTACAATGAGCAGTTCTTC
cdr3_aa: CASSWTGGYNEQFF